Shown below are 24 T cell receptor beta chains from a single sample sequenced in a study of post-analysis software for immune sequencing data. What these receptors recognize is not known. Unique molecular identifiers were carried by the TCR beta cDNA libraries. TCRdb fed the PCR reads into MiXCR, producing one record per CDR3 protein. The top ten hold approximately 4.5% of the sample, which has 650,000 to 850,000 distinct CDR3 sequences, roughly 50% seen once. Study outcomes and limitations: Controls had lower frequencies than patients of about 5 TRBV segments, which included TRBV5-6, TRBV5-1 and TRBV20-1.

The sample was blood. The receptors come from a girl between 10 and 17 years old with multiple sclerosis.

The rearrangement joins TRBV25-1 to TRBJ2-7, with 10 positions matching TRBD2. V was clipped by 6 bases and J by 2 bases; unmatched bases: 7. CDR3 length: 15 residues. CDR1 is MGHDK, CDR2 SYGVNS, per germline. CDR3 bases: TGTGCCAGCAGGGATAGCGGGAGGATTACCTACGAGCAGTACTTC. Its translation is CASRDSGRITYEQYF.

The V call is TRBV18, the J call TRBJ1-2; 7 bases agree with TRBD1. V was pared by 3 bases and J by 6 bases, with 10 bases of the junction left unmatched. The CDR3 loop spans 15 amino acids. Germline assignment: CDR1 KGHSH and CDR2 LQKENI. The CDR3 is CASSPPTGQTDGYTF. CDR3 nucleotides: TGTGCCAGCTCACCCCCAACGGGACAGACGGATGGCTACACCTTC.

The chain links TRBV9 to TRBJ2-5, with 7 bases lining up with TRBD1. V shed 4 bases, J shed 5 bases, and the junction held 8 bases outside the gene matches. Germline CDR1 reads SGDLS; CDR2 reads YYNGEE. This CDR3 spans 14 amino acids. CDR3 bases: TGTGCCAGCAGCCCCGTTCAGGGGGTTGAGACCCAGTACTTC. It is translated as CASSPVQGVETQYF.

The V call is TRBV4-1, the J call TRBJ2-7, with TRBD1 matching over 7 bases. The CDR3 extends over 18 amino acids. Trimming took 4 bases from V and 1 from J; bases not matched to a gene: 16. Germline V gene data show CDR1 as MGHRA and CDR2 as YSYEKL. The DNA of the CDR3 is TGCGCCAGCAGCCGGAGGAGAACAGGGGCCCTTCTTTCCTACGAGCAGTACTTC. As protein: CASSRRRTGALLSYEQYF.

The chain joins TRBV7-9 to TRBJ2-1; the match to TRBD1 covers 8 bases. The ends lost 1 base at V and 9 bases at J; junction bases unmatched: 5. Germline lookup yields CDR1 SEHNR and CDR2 FQNEAQ (reference sequence). The CDR3 has 14 amino acids. Written as DNA, the CDR3 is TGTGCCAGCAGCTTAGGCCGTACAGGGGGTGAGCAGTTCTTC. This translates into CASSLGRTGGEQFF.

With respect to this clonotype: Relative to the germline gene, one junction end is altered; a read error may explain this. J is TRBJ2-7 and V is TRBV4-1; 10 bases align to TRBD2. Germline CDR1 MGHRA, CDR2 YSYEKL. The CDR3 covers 16 residues. Here the CDR3 reads CANSQGVSGRALEQYF. The CDR3 region has the DNA TGCGCCAACAGCCAAGGGGTCAGCGGGAGGGCTTTGGAGCAGTACTTC.

In its sample, this clonotype was seen a few times. The chain combines TRBV29-1 with TRBJ1-1; D remains unclear. The CDR3 is made up of 11 amino acids. V lost 2 bases, J lost 4 bases, and 5 bases lay in between. Germline-derived CDR1 and CDR2 are SQVTM and ANQGSEA. The CDR3 nucleotides read TGCAGCGTTGAAAGATTCACTGAAGCTTTCTTT. The encoded protein is CSVERFTEAFF.

This clonotype was counted a few times. The genes are TRBV5-1 and TRBJ2-1, with 16 bases lining up with TRBD2. Germline assignment: CDR1 SGHRS and CDR2 YFSETQ. This CDR3 region has 18 residues. Unmatched junction bases numbered 4, after V lost 3 bases and J lost 1 base. CDR3 DNA sequence: TGCGCCAGCAGCTCCAAGGGACTAGCGGGAGGGTCCTACAATGAGCAGTTCTTC. This translates into CASSSKGLAGGSYNEQFF.

This clonotype appeared many times. The J gene is TRBJ2-5, the V gene TRBV10-2; D is unclear. The CDR3 has 12 amino acids. The germline gives CDR1 WSHSY, CDR2 SAAADI. V was clipped by 3 bases and J by 4 bases, with 6 bases between them. Here the CDR3 reads CASSETGETQYF. The CDR3, as DNA: TGCGCCAGCAGTGAAACGGGAGAGACCCAGTACTTC.

V is TRBV6-2 or TRBV6-3 and J is TRBJ1-1, with D perhaps TRBD1 (5 bases). Trimming pared 5 bases from V and 1 base from J, leaving 20 bases between. In germline, CDR1 is MNHEY, CDR2 SVGEGT. The CDR3 contains 17 residues. The DNA of the CDR3 is TGTGCCAGCAGTCGCGGGACTCCATTCGCGCAGAACACTGAAGCTTTCTTT. As protein: CASSRGTPFAQNTEAFF.

This chain links TRBV5-1 with TRBJ2-7; D is uncertain. V was shortened by 0 bases and J by 0 bases, with 10 bases between the two germline ends. The CDR3 runs to 15 residues. The germline V gene encodes CDR1 SGHRS and CDR2 YFSETQ. The CDR3 nucleotides read TGCGCCAGCAGCTTGGGACGGATGAGCTCCTACGAGCAGTACTTC. This gives the protein CASSLGRMSSYEQYF.

The V call is TRBV6-2 or TRBV6-3, the J call TRBJ2-5, with D possibly TRBD2 on 5 matching bases. CDR3 length: 14 residues. Germline loops: CDR1 MNHEY, CDR2 SVGEGT. The V and J ends lost 2 bases and 11 bases respectively, with 18 bases between them. CDR3 sequence: CASSYAGLYNEQYF. Here the CDR3 DNA reads TGTGCCAGCAGTTACGCGGGCCTCTACAATGAGCAGTACTTC.

The rearrangement uses TRBV28 and TRBJ1-6; 7 bases agree with TRBD1. V lost 6 bases to trimming and J lost 5 bases; unmatched junction nucleotides: 4. Germline values: CDR1 MDHEN, CDR2 SYDVKM. CDR3 length: 14 residues. The CDR3 is CASSGTVNNSPLHF. CDR3 sequence (DNA): TGTGCCAGCAGCGGGACAGTGAATAATTCACCCCTCCACTTT.

The V call is TRBV6-5, the J call TRBJ1-2; possible D gene TRBD1, 5 bases. Germline V gives CDR1 MNHEY, CDR2 SVGAGI. This CDR3 has 13 amino acids. Trimming took 4 bases from V and 8 from J, leaving 14 bases between them. The CDR3 DNA is TGTGCCAGCAGTTTACAGGTTGGAAACGGCTACACCTTC. Translating it yields CASSLQVGNGYTF.

V and J are TRBV7-3 and TRBJ2-7; D possibly corresponds to TRBD1 (6 bases). V dropped 5 bases and J dropped 3 bases, with 11 bases sitting between them. The CDR3 is 13 residues long. CDR1 is SGHTA, CDR2 FQGTGA, per germline. Here the CDR3 DNA reads TGTGCCAGCAGCGTAGAACAGGGCTACGAGCAGTACTTC. Translation: CASSVEQGYEQYF.

The chain joins TRBV5-1 to TRBJ2-7; D might be TRBD1 (6 bases). The CDR3 spans 16 residues. CDR1 is SGHRS and CDR2 is YFSETQ in the germline V gene. Trimming stripped 0 bases from V and 0 bases from J, with 13 bases between. CDR3 in amino acids: CASSLGRGSGSYEQYF. As DNA, the CDR3 is TGCGCCAGCAGCTTGGGAAGGGGGAGTGGCTCCTACGAGCAGTACTTC.

The chain couples TRBV12-3 or TRBV12-4 to TRBJ2-1; TRBD2 agrees at 9 bases. J was trimmed by 8 bases and V by 3 bases; bases with no gene match: 11. There are 16 residues in the CDR3. This CDR3 is CASSFHRREGKDEQFF. The CDR3 DNA is TGTGCCAGCAGTTTTCACCGGCGGGAGGGCAAGGATGAGCAGTTCTTC.

This clonotype was detected only a few times. The chain couples TRBV5-1 to TRBJ2-7, with D unclear. V was pared by 2 bases and J by 5 bases, with 14 bases between. The CDR3 is 14 residues long. CDR1 and CDR2 (germline): SGHRS, YFSETQ. The CDR3, as DNA: TGCGCCAGCAGCTTTTTTGGGTTTCAGGACGAGCAGTACTTC. Translated: CASSFFGFQDEQYF.

This chain joins TRBV7-9 and TRBJ1-4; the match to TRBD1 covers 7 bases. The germline V gene has CDR1 SEHNR and CDR2 FQNEAQ (reference sequence). The CDR3 runs to 17 residues. The trim removed 1 base at V and 0 bases at J, leaving 5 bases unmatched. CDR3 region: CASSLDRGLATNEKLFF. The CDR3 coding sequence is TGTGCCAGCAGCTTAGACAGGGGACTTGCAACTAATGAAAAACTGTTTTTT.

This clonotype has just a few counts. V usage is TRBV2 and J usage is TRBJ1-2; 9 nucleotides line up with TRBD1. J lost 4 bases, V lost 11 bases, and 8 bases had no gene match. The germline gives CDR1 SNHLY, CDR2 FYNNEI. This CDR3 comprises 13 residues. The CDR3 coding sequence is TGTGCCGGGAACGGACAGGGGTTCTATGGCTACACCTTC. As protein: CAGNGQGFYGYTF.

The chain links TRBV5-1 to TRBJ2-1, with 7 bases that match TRBD2. Germline values: CDR1 SGHRS, CDR2 YFSETQ. The CDR3 has 16 amino acids. V gave up 1 base and J gave up 6 bases; unmatched junction bases: 10. CDR3 DNA: TGCGCCAGCAGCTTGCAATCCGCGGGAGCGGGCAATGAGCAGTTCTTC. It specifies CASSLQSAGAGNEQFF.

The CDR3 protein is CSASLRDYEQYF. In DNA, the CDR3 is TGCAGTGCTAGTTTGCGGGATTACGAGCAGTACTTC. The J gene is TRBJ2-7, the V gene TRBV20-1; TRBD2 is a possible D gene (6 bases). Germline V gene data show CDR1 as DFQATT and CDR2 as SNEGSKA (reference sequence). Deletions cut 3 bases from V and 4 bases from J, with 10 bases between. The CDR3 is 12 residues long.

The chain uses TRBV10-3 and TRBJ1-6; D might be TRBD1 (6 bases). CDR3 length: 18 residues. V lost 0 bases, J lost 0 bases, and 12 bases lay in between. Germline CDR1 reads ENHRY; CDR2 reads SYGVKD. The CDR3 DNA follows: TGTGCCATCAGTGAGTCGGTTAGGGGGAGCTCCTATAATTCACCCCTCCACTTT. It specifies CAISESVRGSSYNSPLHF.

In DNA, the CDR3 is TGTGCCAGCAGCAGGACCCTAACGGGGGACCAAGAGACCCAGTACTTC. Protein: CASSRTLTGDQETQYF. The chain carries TRBV7-9 and TRBJ2-5, with D possibly TRBD2 on 6 matching bases. Germline lookup yields CDR1 SEHNR and CDR2 FQNEAQ (reference sequence). The CDR3 spans 16 residues. V was shortened by 5 bases and J by 0 bases, with 16 bases between the two germline ends.